Included here is one T cell receptor beta chain sequence, with context. Its specificity is not known. These data come from a study of cytomegalovirus exposure and HLA in healthy donors. Whole-study context: A previous analysis identified 90 million to 140 million unique TCR beta sequences derived from around 180 million T cells. Early release data held 85 million to 95 million unique TCRs from HLA-typed donors.

Study outcomes and limitations: Per a prior analysis, the majority of TCR beta V segments were productive roughly 90% or roughly 30% of the time.

Primers: 60 Vbeta forward and 13 Jbeta reverse. Measured with immunoSEQ multiplex PCR; TCRdb has only the in-frame clones, and not every one. This sample yields about 140,000 clones, of which 65% to 90% are seen a single time; 1.2% belongs to the top ten. Germline-derived CDR1 and CDR2 are SGHNT and YYREEE (reference sequence). The CDR3 spans 17 residues. J lost 7 bases, V lost 2 bases, and 13 bases had no gene match. The TCR was taken from a female donor in good health and CMV-seronegative. Sequencing was performed on PBMCs. V gene TRBV5-4 combines with J gene TRBJ2-1; 9 bases map to TRBD2. This chain's CDR3 is CASSLGGLAGGINEQFF. The CDR3, as DNA: TGTGCCAGCAGCTTAGGGGGTCTTGCGGGAGGGATTAATGAGCAGTTCTTC. The full variable domain, with the rest looked up from reference TRBV5-4 and TRBJ2-1, is ETGVTQSPTHLIKTRGQQVTLRCSSQSGHNTVSWYQQALGQGPQFIFQYYREEENGRGNFPPRFSGLQFPNYSSELNVNALELDDSALYLCASSLGGLAGGINEQFFGPGTRLTVL.